This T cell receptor (beta chain) was observed in a study of blood T cell repertoires in COVID-19. Study context: The United States, Italy and Spain provided the acute and convalescent COVID-19 samples. Nucleic acid was either cDNA or gDNA, and it came from T cells, B-cell-depleted T cells, or PBMCs.

CDR1 and CDR2 from the germline V gene are MNHNY and SVGAGI (reference sequence). V was clipped by 5 bases and J by 13 bases, with 20 bases between them. The CDR3 consists of 13 residues. Only in-frame clones appear in the TCRdb table, and some are missing; sequencing was by immunoSEQ multiplex PCR. The sample records 100,000 or so clones, around 80% being singletons. The chain links TRBV6-6 to TRBJ1-2, with TRBD1 as a possible D gene (5 bases). The sample consisted of peripheral blood. This clonotype originated in a man between 50 and 59 years old with active or convalescent COVID-19. The CDR3 loop is CASSLRTPALATF. The CDR3 DNA sequence: TGTGCCAGCAGTCTCCGGACACCAGCTTTGGCCACCTTC.